The 25 T cell receptor beta chains reported below all come from one sample, sequenced in a study of blood T cell repertoires in COVID-19. Data came from immunoSEQ multiplex PCR; TCRdb stores just in-frame clones and leaves some out. The top ten hold around 1.9% of the sample, which has around 140,000 clones, over 75% seen once. Material: peripheral blood. Receptors originate from a man between 65 and 85 years old with acute or convalescent COVID-19.

CDR3 amino acids: CASRPEGAGKNIQYF. The CDR3 nucleotides read TGTGCCAGCAGGCCGGAGGGGGCAGGCAAAAACATTCAGTACTTC. The chain uses TRBV6-5 and TRBJ2-4, with D possibly being TRBD1 (7 bases). CDR1 MNHEY and CDR2 SVGAGI come from the germline V gene. CDR3 length: 15 amino acids. V was cut by 6 bases and J by 3 bases, with 15 bases left in between.

The chain combines TRBV6-5 with TRBJ1-4; perhaps TRBD1 as D (5 bases). The ends were cut back, 6 bases at V and 4 bases at J, with 12 bases in the middle. CDR1 is MNHEY and CDR2 is SVGAGI in the germline V gene. The CDR3 contains 14 residues. The chain's CDR3 is CASSRYRGNEKLFF. For the CDR3, the DNA is TGTGCCAGCAGCCGTTATAGGGGTAATGAAAAACTGTTTTTT.

The V and J genes are TRBV2 and TRBJ1-1; the D gene is possibly TRBD1 (5 bases). The germline gives CDR1 SNHLY, CDR2 FYNNEI. Trimming took 7 bases from V and 3 from J, leaving 15 bases between them. This CDR3 is 14 amino acids long. The CDR3 nucleotides read TGTGCCAGCAAAATCAGGGACTACTACACTGAAGCTTTCTTT. Protein: CASKIRDYYTEAFF.

This chain connects TRBV7-9 to TRBJ1-2; 10 bases are a match to TRBD1. Germline CDR1 SEHNR, CDR2 FQNEAQ (reference sequence). After removal of 5 bases from V and 8 bases from J, the junction contained 14 bases not matched to a gene. This CDR3 region has 16 residues. This CDR3 is CASSLPPTGGNQGYTF. In DNA, the CDR3 is TGTGCCAGCAGCCTGCCGCCGACAGGGGGCAATCAGGGCTACACCTTC.

This chain joins TRBV11-2 and TRBJ1-3; TRBD1 aligns across 7 bases. This CDR3 is built from 18 residues. Unmatched junction bases numbered 11, after V lost 3 bases and J lost 0 bases. Germline loops: CDR1 SGHAT, CDR2 FQNNGV. The DNA for the CDR3 is TGTGCCAGCAGCTTCCCGTCCGGGACAGACAACTCTGGAAACACCATATATTTT. This encodes CASSFPSGTDNSGNTIYF.

The CDR3 sequence: CASSSTGLAVSTDTQYF. Here the CDR3 DNA reads TGTGCCAGCAGCTCCACGGGACTAGCGGTAAGCACAGATACGCAGTATTTT. The genes are TRBV7-2 and TRBJ2-3; 11 nucleotides line up with TRBD2. This CDR3 is built from 17 residues. Germline values: CDR1 SGHTA, CDR2 FQGNSA. V shed 4 bases, J shed 0 bases, and the junction held 6 bases outside the gene matches.

This chain links TRBV2 with TRBJ2-1, with 10 bases fitting TRBD1. In germline, CDR1 is SNHLY, CDR2 FYNNEI. The CDR3 totals 13 residues. Trimming at V came to 6 bases and at J to 9 bases, leaving 5 bases not matched to a gene. CDR3 amino acids: CASRSGQGSEQFF. The CDR3 region has the DNA TGTGCCAGCAGATCGGGACAGGGGTCTGAGCAGTTCTTC.

V is TRBV19 and J is TRBJ2-1, with 11 bases lining up with TRBD2. Germline CDR1 and CDR2: LNHDA and SQIVND (reference sequence). The J segment lost 5 bases and the V segment lost 6 bases, leaving 6 bases of the junction unmatched. The CDR3 extends over 15 amino acids. The CDR3, as DNA: TGTGCCAGTAGAGGCCTAGCGGGGGGACACAATGAGCAGTTCTTC. It specifies CASRGLAGGHNEQFF.

V usage is TRBV7-9 and J usage is TRBJ2-7, with D unclear. Trimming removed 5 bases at V and 0 bases at J, with 5 bases between. Germline values: CDR1 SEHNR, CDR2 FQNEAQ (reference sequence). The CDR3 contains 12 residues. As DNA, the CDR3 is TGTGCCAGCAGCCTGAGCTCCTACGAGCAGTACTTC. Translated, it gives CASSLSSYEQYF.

This sequence joins TRBV7-2 and TRBJ2-1; TRBD2 matches at 10 bases. Germline V gene lookup returns CDR1 SGHTA and CDR2 FQGNSA. Trimming at V came to 1 base and at J to 6 bases, leaving 6 bases not matched to a gene. This CDR3 is 16 amino acids long. The DNA of the CDR3 is TGTGCCAGCAGCTTAGGAATTAGCGGGGGGACCAATGAGCAGTTCTTC. As protein: CASSLGISGGTNEQFF.

J is TRBJ1-3 and V is TRBV30, with 8 bases that match TRBD1. The CDR3 spans 15 residues. V shed 2 bases and J 6 bases; nucleotides not matched to a gene: 9. Germline V gives CDR1 GTSNPN, CDR2 SVGIG (reference sequence). The DNA for the CDR3 is TGTGCCTGGAGTAAACCGGGACAGGCTGTAAACACCATATATTTT. As protein: CAWSKPGQAVNTIYF.

The gene calls are TRBV29-1 and TRBJ2-5, with D perhaps TRBD2 (6 bases). Germline CDR1 reads SQVTM; CDR2 reads ANQGSEA. V lost 1 base, J lost 5 bases, and 11 bases lay in between. The CDR3 runs 13 residues. CDR3 sequence reads: CSVEARAGETQYF. The CDR3 DNA follows: TGCAGCGTTGAAGCCAGGGCGGGGGAGACCCAGTACTTC. Supplemented by reference TRBV29-1 and TRBJ2-5, the full variable domain reads SAVISQKPSRDICQRGTSLTIQCQVDSQVTMMFWYRQQPGQSLTLIATANQGSEATYESGFVIDKFPISRPNLTFSTLTVSNMSPEDSSIYLCSVEARAGETQYFGPGTRLLVL.

The chain joins TRBV11-2 to TRBJ1-2; 10 bases agree with TRBD1. CDR1 is SGHAT, CDR2 FQNNGV, per germline. With V trimmed by 5 bases and J by 3 bases, 9 bases remained unmatched. This CDR3 is built from 16 residues. CDR3 region: CASSPEAGTGDYGYTF. The CDR3 DNA reads as TGTGCCAGCAGCCCAGAGGCCGGGACAGGGGACTATGGCTACACCTTC.

The V and J genes are TRBV7-3 and TRBJ2-1; 10 bases are shared with TRBD2. Trimming cost V 5 bases and J 7 bases; bases outside gene matches: 8. The CDR3 covers 15 residues. Germline loops: CDR1 SGHTA, CDR2 FQGTGA. The CDR3 spells CASSRLAGVVNEQFF. The DNA of the CDR3 is TGTGCCAGCAGCCGCCTAGCGGGAGTAGTGAATGAGCAGTTCTTC.

The CDR3 spells CASSIAPSGGDTDTQYF. CDR3 nucleotide sequence: TGTGCCAGTAGTATAGCCCCTAGCGGGGGGGACACAGATACGCAGTATTTT. The V and J genes are TRBV19 and TRBJ2-3, with TRBD2 matching over 12 bases. V lost 1 base and J lost 2; bases outside the gene matches: 4. The CDR3 contains 17 residues. Germline assignment: CDR1 LNHDA and CDR2 SQIVND (reference sequence). The full variable domain, its missing parts supplied by reference TRBV19 and TRBJ2-3, is DGGITQSPKYLFRKEGQNVTLSCEQNLNHDAMYWYRQDPGQGLRLIYYSQIVNDFQKGDIAEGYSVSREKKESFPLTVTSAQKNPTAFYLCASSIAPSGGDTDTQYFGPGTRLTVL.

This rearrangement joins TRBV6-1 to TRBJ1-4; 8 bases map to TRBD1. Germline CDR1 MNHNS, CDR2 SASEGT. V shed 6 bases, J shed 8 bases, and the junction held 8 bases outside the gene matches. The CDR3 extends over 14 amino acids. In DNA, the CDR3 is TGTGCCAGCAGGACCGGACAGGGAGGGGAAAAACTGTTTTTT. Protein sequence: CASRTGQGGEKLFF.

The chain has TRBV11-2 and TRBJ2-3; unclear D gene. The CDR3 is made up of 15 amino acids. V shed 3 bases and J shed 2 bases, with 12 bases lying between them. CDR1 SGHAT and CDR2 FQNNGV come from the germline V gene. The CDR3 bases are TGTGCCAGCAGCTTTAGTGGGCTGAACACAGATACGCAGTATTTT. Translating gives CASSFSGLNTDTQYF.

This clone was detected once. The V call is TRBV13, the J call TRBJ2-2; weak D call: TRBD2 (5 bases). This CDR3 contains 15 residues. Trimming left V 6 bases short and J 3 bases short, with 14 bases between. Germline V lookup: CDR1 PRHDT, CDR2 FYEKMQ (reference sequence). The CDR3 region is CASSLAGSYTGELFF. CDR3 DNA sequence: TGTGCCAGCAGTCTTGCGGGCAGCTACACCGGGGAGCTGTTTTTT.

The rearrangement uses TRBV3-1 (or the pseudogene TRBV3-2) and TRBJ2-1; 8 bases are a match to TRBD2. V shed 1 base and J 10 bases; nucleotides not matched to a gene: 9. Germline lookup yields CDR1 LGHDT and CDR2 YNNKEL (reference sequence). CDR3 length: 15 amino acids. DNA for the CDR3: TGTGCCAGCAGCCAAGGGATGCGGGAGGCCGGCGAGCAGTTCTTC. The encoded protein is CASSQGMREAGEQFF.

V gene TRBV6-5 combines with J gene TRBJ2-5, with TRBD2 matching 7 bases. The CDR3 extends over 13 amino acids. Germline V gene sequence: CDR1 MNHEY, CDR2 SVGAGI. The V and J ends lost 7 bases and 14 bases, in that order; junction bases with no gene match: 16. The CDR3 DNA is TGTGCCAGCAAAGACGGGACTACCCGTCCTGTTTACTTC. Translation: CASKDGTTRPVYF.

J is TRBJ2-1 and V is TRBV29-1; D remains unclear. CDR1 and CDR2 (germline): SQVTM, ANQGSEA. Trimming shortened V by 3 bases and J by 2 bases, and 11 bases separated the two germline ends. The CDR3 is made up of 14 amino acids. The CDR3 sequence is CSVDATYTYNEQFF. DNA of the CDR3: TGCAGCGTTGACGCGACATACACCTACAATGAGCAGTTCTTC.

The CDR3, as DNA: TGTGCCAGCAGTTACTCCGGGGAGCTGTTTTTT. It is translated as CASSYSGELFF. V and J are TRBV2 and TRBJ2-2; D gene uncertain. This CDR3 region has 11 residues. Deletions cut 5 bases from V and 6 bases from J, with 4 bases between. Germline CDR1 SNHLY, CDR2 FYNNEI.

V is TRBV13 and J is TRBJ1-2; D is ambiguous. The CDR3 contains 11 residues. CDR1 and CDR2 from the germline V gene are PRHDT and FYEKMQ (reference sequence). Trimming left V 4 bases short and J 4 bases short, with 4 bases between. The CDR3 loop is CASSSSYGYTF. As DNA, the CDR3 is TGTGCCAGCAGCTCCTCCTATGGCTACACCTTC.

CDR3 DNA sequence: TGTGCCAGCCGGCGGAGCGCGGGGCCCCCCGGGGAGCTGTTTTTT. Its translation: CASRRSAGPPGELFF. The chain couples TRBV6-5 to TRBJ2-2, with D perhaps TRBD2 (6 bases). Germline assignment: CDR1 MNHEY and CDR2 SVGAGI. This CDR3 spans 15 amino acids. V was pared by 8 bases and J by 6 bases, with 19 bases between.

V gene TRBV3-1 (or the pseudogene TRBV3-2) combines with J gene TRBJ2-3; 7 bases are a match to TRBD2. The germline CDR1 and CDR2 sequences are LGHDT and YNNKEL (reference sequence). The CDR3 consists of 16 residues. With V trimmed by 2 bases and J by 3 bases, 8 bases remained unmatched. In DNA, the CDR3 is TGTGCCAGCAGCCAACCATCTGGGGGGGGGACAGATACGCAGTATTTT. It is translated as CASSQPSGGGTDTQYF.